Shown below are 2 T cell receptor beta chains from a single sample sequenced in a study of identical twins. TCRdb processed the 5' RACE reads anew with MiXCR; each CDR3 protein has one entry. The sample yields 500,000 to 550,000 distinct CDR3 sequences, roughly a fifth seen once. Another study also made use of these data, one on T cells expressing NK-cell markers.

Sequenced material: CD4+ T cells sorted from blood. The origin of the receptors is a woman younger than 30 in good health.

The chain carries TRBV20-1 and TRBJ2-1, with D hard to call. This CDR3 comprises 14 residues. Trimming pared 3 bases from V and 5 bases from J, leaving 14 bases between. Germline V lookup: CDR1 DFQATT, CDR2 SNEGSKA (reference sequence). CDR3 DNA: TGCAGTGCTAGGCTTGGTGTGGGCAACAATGAGCAGTTCTTC. The encoded protein is CSARLGVGNNEQFF.

The J gene is TRBJ2-4, the V gene TRBV5-1; TRBD2 matches at 14 bases. The J segment lost 6 bases and the V segment lost 3 bases, leaving 5 bases of the junction unmatched. Germline CDR1 is SGHRS and CDR2 is YFSETQ. The CDR3 runs to 16 residues. The CDR3 nucleotides read TGCGCCAGCAGCTGGGGACTAGCGGGAGTCGGAAACATTCAGTACTTC. It translates to CASSWGLAGVGNIQYF.